This T cell receptor (beta chain) appears in the sequencing data of a study of blood T cell repertoires in COVID-19 (dated by TCRdb to the early 2020s). Context from the whole study: Samples from collaborators originated in the United States, Italy and Spain and spanned both the acute and convalescent phases of COVID-19. The prospective study material was composed of cDNA or gDNA derived from T cells, B-cell-depleted T cells, or PBMCs. Deeply sampled blood TCRbeta repertoires from subjects exposed to, actively infected with, or recovered from COVID-19 were included in the dataset. The repertoires were released in a freely available public database meant as a resource for research on the immune response to SARS-CoV-2. Samples were obtained from the ongoing ImmuneRACE study (first 160 participants) and from about 1,300 subjects provided by 6 global collaborators. A de-identified subject ID, COVID-19 status, age in years and sex were almost always included in the sample metadata. Where HLA class I and class II types were available, the types were taken from metadata supplied by the sample provider, not from assay-based typing.

TCRbeta CDR3 regions were amplified from genomic DNA using the immunoSEQ Assay, a bias-controlled multiplex PCR. The published analysis was carried out like this. The number of nucleated cells in each sample was estimated from the amplification of reference gene primers within the assay. To quantify the absolute abundance of each unique TCRbeta CDR3 rearrangement, sequence reads were collapsed and filtered. Productive Simpson clonality was computed per sample as the square root of Simpson's diversity index over productive rearrangements. In TCRdb, the immuneACCESS table is reduced to in-frame sequences with V and J assigned. These tables do not hold every clone; where another copy was compared, an unresolved V gene accounts for under half, and the others remain unexplained. V, J and clone size reflect that table, while D and trimming were determined from the DNA. A total of approximately 93,000 clones appear in this sample, around two thirds of them only once. The ten biggest clones cover roughly 3.9% of the sample.

In the case of this clone: The antigen it binds to is not known. Qualities for individual bases were not recorded, and no much larger clone is one base off.

Taken from cysteine to phenylalanine, the CDR3 has 17 residues. Only CDR3 DNA remains: 51 bases, in frame from the first base. Trimming accounts for 0 bases at V and 2 bases at J, while the number of junction bases matched to no gene is 9. Taken from the germline V gene, the CDR1 and CDR2 loops are SGDLS and YYNGEE. One collaborating source in Seattle enrolled patients while the patients were actively infected and followed the patients over time throughout the course of disease. Each collaborating institution followed its own protocols to collect whole blood in K2EDTA tubes. For TCRbeta analysis, collaborators shipped samples as frozen whole blood, isolated PBMCs, or DNA extracted from either of those sample types. The study at large found these results: The amount of clinical and demographic metadata varied by source and participant and was provided uncurated.

The sample consisted of peripheral blood. The receptor chain draws on TRBV9 and TRBJ2-3, and 7 bases in between align with TRBD1. This TCR was sampled from a man aged 65 to 85 with COVID-19, enrolled during active disease. The sequenced DNA is TGTGCCAGCAGCGTAGGTCGAAACAGGGGTGACACAGATACGCAGTATTTT. It translates as CASSVGRNRGDTDTQYF.